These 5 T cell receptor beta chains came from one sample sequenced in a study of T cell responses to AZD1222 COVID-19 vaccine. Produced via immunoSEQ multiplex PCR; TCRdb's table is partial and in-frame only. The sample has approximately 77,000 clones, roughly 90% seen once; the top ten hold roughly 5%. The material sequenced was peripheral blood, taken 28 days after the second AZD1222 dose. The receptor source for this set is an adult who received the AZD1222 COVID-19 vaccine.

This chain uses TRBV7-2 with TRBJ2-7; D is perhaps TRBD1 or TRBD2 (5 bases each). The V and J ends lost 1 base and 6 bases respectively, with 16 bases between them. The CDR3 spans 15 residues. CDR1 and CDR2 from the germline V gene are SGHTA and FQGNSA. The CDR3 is CASSLVSGTDTEQYF. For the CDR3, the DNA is TGTGCCAGCAGCTTAGTTTCCGGGACCGACACCGAGCAGTACTTC.

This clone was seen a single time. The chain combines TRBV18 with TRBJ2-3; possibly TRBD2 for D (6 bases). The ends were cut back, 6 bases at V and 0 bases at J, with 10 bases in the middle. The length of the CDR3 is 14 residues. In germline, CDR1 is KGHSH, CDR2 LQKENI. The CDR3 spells CASSHRESTDTQYF. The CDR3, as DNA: TGTGCCAGCTCCCACCGGGAGAGCACAGATACGCAGTATTTT.

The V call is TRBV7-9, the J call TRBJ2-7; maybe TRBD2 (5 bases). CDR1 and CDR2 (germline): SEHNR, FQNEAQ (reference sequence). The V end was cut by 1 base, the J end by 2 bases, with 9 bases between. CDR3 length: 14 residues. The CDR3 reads CASSLDGNPYEQYF. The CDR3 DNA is TGTGCCAGCAGCTTAGACGGGAACCCCTACGAGCAGTACTTC.

The CDR3 is CASSIVLAGGGKTQYF. The CDR3 DNA reads TGTGCCAGTAGTATAGTTCTAGCGGGAGGGGGAAAGACCCAGTACTTC. The V and J genes are TRBV19 and TRBJ2-5; 12 bases agree with TRBD2. Trimming took 1 base from V and 6 from J; bases not matched to a gene: 6. The CDR3 has 16 amino acids. CDR1 is LNHDA and CDR2 is SQIVND in the germline V gene (reference sequence).

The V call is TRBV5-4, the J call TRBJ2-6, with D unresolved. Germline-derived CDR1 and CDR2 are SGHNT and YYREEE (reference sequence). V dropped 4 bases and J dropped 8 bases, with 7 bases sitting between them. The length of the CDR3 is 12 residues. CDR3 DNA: TGTGCCAGCAGCCCCCTCCCCAACGTCCTGACTTTC. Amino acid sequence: CASSPLPNVLTF.